These T cell receptor beta chains were read from a single sample in a study of immune cell composition in non-small cell lung cancer. Generated by immunoSEQ multiplex PCR, the TCRdb table keeps only in-frame clones and is missing some. The data contain about 9,600 clones, around four fifths of them singletons. The sequenced sample consisted of lung tumor tissue. All receptors come from a human donor with non-small cell lung cancer. CDR3s include the opening cysteine and the closing phenylalanine or tryptophan. A D gene is named only where the DNA matches it firmly. The size of a clone is reported for some rows only, either as once, few or many, or as a class for expanded clones.

v_gene: TRBV6-1
abundance: -
d_gene: TRBD1
j_gene: TRBJ2-5
CDR3aa: CASSERDRGVVETQYF
CDR3nt: TGTGCCAGCAGTGAAAGGGACAGGGGGGTAGTAGAGACCCAGTACTTC

v_gene: TRBV5-1
abundance: -
d_gene: -
j_gene: TRBJ2-1
CDR3aa: CASSQRTAGYNEQFF
CDR3nt: TGCGCCAGCAGCCAAAGGACCGCTGGTTACAATGAGCAGTTCTTC

v_gene: TRBV7-2
abundance: once
d_gene: TRBD1
j_gene: TRBJ1-2
CDR3aa: CASSFPGGRLDGYTF
CDR3nt: TGTGCCAGCAGCTTCCCAGGGGGGCGTCTCGATGGCTACACCTTC

v_gene: TRBV5-1
abundance: few
d_gene: -
j_gene: TRBJ2-2
CDR3aa: CASSLELRELFF
CDR3nt: TGCGCCAGCAGCTTGGAGCTTCGGGAGCTGTTTTTT

v_gene: TRBV28
abundance: -
d_gene: TRBD2
j_gene: TRBJ2-7
CDR3aa: CASSSVSGINYEQYF
CDR3nt: TGTGCCAGCAGTTCAGTTAGCGGGATCAACTACGAGCAGTACTTC

v_gene: TRBV18
abundance: -
d_gene: -
j_gene: TRBJ1-4
CDR3aa: CASSDLTNEKLFF
CDR3nt: TGTGCCAGCTCAGACTTGACTAATGAAAAACTGTTTTTT

v_gene: TRBV27
abundance: once
d_gene: -
j_gene: TRBJ2-3
CDR3aa: CASSLGGRITQYF
CDR3nt: TGTGCCAGCAGTTTGGGGGGTAGGATAACGCAGTATTTT

v_gene: TRBV28
abundance: -
d_gene: -
j_gene: TRBJ1-1
CDR3aa: CASSPPAANTEAFF
CDR3nt: TGTGCCAGCAGTCCCCCAGCCGCGAACACTGAAGCTTTCTTT

v_gene: TRBV7-2
abundance: few
d_gene: -
j_gene: TRBJ1-3
CDR3aa: CASSLSNPGYLEGNTIYF
CDR3nt: TGTGCCAGCAGCCTGTCCAATCCAGGGTATTTAGAGGGAAACACCATATATTTT

v_gene: TRBV19
abundance: large
d_gene: -
j_gene: TRBJ1-1
CDR3aa: CASSSREDHTEAFF
CDR3nt: TGTGCCAGTAGTTCCCGGGAAGACCACACTGAAGCTTTCTTT

v_gene: TRBV5-1
abundance: few
d_gene: TRBD1
j_gene: TRBJ2-7
CDR3aa: CASSLDRGRGYEQYF
CDR3nt: TGCGCCAGCAGCTTGGACAGGGGGCGCGGGTACGAGCAGTACTTC

v_gene: TRBV27
abundance: -
d_gene: TRBD1
j_gene: TRBJ1-1
CDR3aa: CASSLGQGSAEAFF
CDR3nt: TGTGCCAGCAGTCTGGGACAGGGGTCCGCTGAAGCTTTCTTT

v_gene: TRBV5-1
abundance: -
d_gene: -
j_gene: TRBJ2-7
CDR3aa: CASTPTGPLYEQYF
CDR3nt: TGCGCCAGCACCCCAACGGGGCCCCTATACGAGCAGTACTTC

v_gene: TRBV5-1
abundance: -
d_gene: -
j_gene: TRBJ2-1
CDR3aa: CASSLDGRHEQFF
CDR3nt: TGCGCCAGCAGCTTGGACGGGCGGCATGAGCAGTTCTTC

v_gene: TRBV4-2
abundance: -
d_gene: -
j_gene: TRBJ2-1
CDR3aa: CASSPRAGSNEQFF
CDR3nt: TGTGCCAGCAGCCCCCGGGCCGGCTCCAATGAGCAGTTCTTC

v_gene: TRBV11-2
abundance: few
d_gene: -
j_gene: TRBJ2-3
CDR3aa: CASSLERVSASTDTQYF
CDR3nt: TGTGCCAGCAGCTTAGAGCGGGTCTCTGCTAGCACAGATACGCAGTATTTT

v_gene: TRBV9
abundance: -
d_gene: -
j_gene: TRBJ2-3
CDR3aa: CASSRTVRTDTQYF
CDR3nt: TGTGCCTCCAGCCGGACGGTCCGCACAGATACGCAGTATTTT

v_gene: TRBV5-6
abundance: -
d_gene: -
j_gene: TRBJ2-2
CDR3aa: CASSLQGGAGELFF
CDR3nt: TGTGCCAGCAGCCTACAGGGAGGTGCCGGGGAGCTGTTTTTT

v_gene: TRBV4-3
abundance: -
d_gene: TRBD1
j_gene: TRBJ1-4
CDR3aa: CASSQEGAGTGREKLFF
CDR3nt: TGCGCCAGCAGCCAAGAAGGGGCCGGGACAGGGAGGGAAAAACTGTTTTTT

v_gene: TRBV14
abundance: -
d_gene: TRBD2
j_gene: TRBJ2-3
CDR3aa: CASSGTSGVYTDTQYF
CDR3nt: TGTGCCAGCAGCGGTACTAGCGGGGTTTACACAGATACGCAGTATTTT

v_gene: TRBV2
abundance: -
d_gene: -
j_gene: TRBJ2-4
CDR3aa: CASSESPTVAKNIQYF
CDR3nt: TGTGCCAGCAGTGAAAGCCCCACGGTAGCCAAAAACATTCAGTACTTC

v_gene: TRBV21-1
abundance: few
d_gene: -
j_gene: TRBJ1-1
CDR3aa: CASSPRHPSPAFF
CDR3nt: TGTGCCAGCAGCCCCAGGCACCCCAGCCCAGCTTTCTTT

v_gene: TRBV19
abundance: -
d_gene: -
j_gene: TRBJ2-3
CDR3aa: CASSIGTDTQYF
CDR3nt: TGTGCCAGTAGTATTGGCACAGATACGCAGTATTTT

v_gene: TRBV7-9
abundance: -
d_gene: -
j_gene: TRBJ1-6
CDR3aa: CASSLDASSYNSPLHF
CDR3nt: TGTGCCAGCAGCTTAGACGCAAGCTCCTATAATTCACCCCTCCACTTT

v_gene: TRBV19
abundance: -
d_gene: TRBD1
j_gene: TRBJ1-5
CDR3aa: CASSSGGDQPQHF
CDR3nt: TGTGCCAGTTCTTCAGGGGGAGATCAGCCCCAGCATTTT

v_gene: TRBV2
abundance: -
d_gene: -
j_gene: TRBJ2-7
CDR3aa: CASSLEGQGGHEQYF
CDR3nt: TGTGCCAGCAGTCTTGAGGGGCAGGGGGGTCACGAGCAGTACTTC

v_gene: TRBV5-1
abundance: -
d_gene: -
j_gene: TRBJ2-1
CDR3aa: CASSLGGGGLLEQFF
CDR3nt: TGCGCCAGCAGCTTAGGTGGAGGGGGCCTTTTAGAGCAGTTCTTC

v_gene: TRBV5-1
abundance: -
d_gene: TRBD1
j_gene: TRBJ1-2
CDR3aa: CASSLWGTGGGYTF
CDR3nt: TGCGCCAGCAGCCTATGGGGGACAGGTGGTGGCTACACCTTC

v_gene: TRBV10-1
abundance: -
d_gene: -
j_gene: TRBJ2-3
CDR3aa: CASSDKEAATDTQYF
CDR3nt: TGCGCCAGCAGTGATAAAGAAGCGGCCACAGATACGCAGTATTTT

v_gene: TRBV27
abundance: -
d_gene: -
j_gene: TRBJ2-1
CDR3aa: CASSLSTDYNEQFF
CDR3nt: TGTGCCAGCAGTTTATCGACTGATTACAATGAGCAGTTCTTC

v_gene: TRBV5-5
abundance: -
d_gene: TRBD1
j_gene: TRBJ2-7
CDR3aa: CASSGRDRTTYEQYF
CDR3nt: TGTGCCAGCAGCGGAAGGGACAGAACGACCTACGAGCAGTACTTC